This TCR beta chain was found in a study of T cells in Graves' hyperthyroidism and ophthalmopathy. This clonotype was found a few times. Patients were excluded because of uncontrolled infection, other autoimmune disease, pregnancy or lactation. The germline V gene has CDR1 DFQATT and CDR2 SNEGSKA (reference sequence). Trimming removed 4 bases at V and 5 bases at J, with 8 bases between. This CDR3 comprises 11 residues. What was amplified from RNA transcripts were TCR beta CDR3 regions. First-round RT-PCR with HTBI primers amplified the TCR CDR3 region. Via MiXCR, TCRdb re-called the multiplex PCR reads, giving one row per CDR3 protein. This sample has a few hundred thousand distinct CDR3 sequences, with about 13% found just once.

V is TRBV20-1 and J is TRBJ2-5; the D gene is possibly TRBD2 (6 bases). The material sequenced was blood. The sequence derives from a woman aged 40 to 50 with Graves' ophthalmopathy. The CDR3, as DNA: TGCAGTGCTATGGCGGGGGAGACCCAGTACTTC. Protein: CSAMAGETQYF.